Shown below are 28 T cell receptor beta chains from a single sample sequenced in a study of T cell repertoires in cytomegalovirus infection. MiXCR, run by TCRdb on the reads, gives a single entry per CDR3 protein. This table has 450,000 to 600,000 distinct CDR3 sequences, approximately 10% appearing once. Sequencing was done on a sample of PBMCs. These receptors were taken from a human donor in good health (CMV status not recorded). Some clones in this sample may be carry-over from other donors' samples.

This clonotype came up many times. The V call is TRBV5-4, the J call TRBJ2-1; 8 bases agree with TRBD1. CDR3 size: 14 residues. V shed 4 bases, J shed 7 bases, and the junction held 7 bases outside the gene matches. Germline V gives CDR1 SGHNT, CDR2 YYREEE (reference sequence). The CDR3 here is CASSDGQGRNEQFF. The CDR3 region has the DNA TGTGCCAGCAGCGACGGACAGGGTCGGAATGAGCAGTTCTTC. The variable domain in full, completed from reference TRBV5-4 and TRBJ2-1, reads ETGVTQSPTHLIKTRGQQVTLRCSSQSGHNTVSWYQQALGQGPQFIFQYYREEENGRGNFPPRFSGLQFPNYSSELNVNALELDDSALYLCASSDGQGRNEQFFGPGTRLTVL.

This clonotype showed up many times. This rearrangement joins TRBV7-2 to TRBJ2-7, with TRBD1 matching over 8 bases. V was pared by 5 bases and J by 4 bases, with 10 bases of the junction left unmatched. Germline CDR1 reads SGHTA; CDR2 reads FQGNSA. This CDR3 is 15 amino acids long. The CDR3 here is CASSPLRTGWYEQYF. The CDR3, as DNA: TGTGCCAGCAGCCCATTGAGGACAGGGTGGTACGAGCAGTACTTC.

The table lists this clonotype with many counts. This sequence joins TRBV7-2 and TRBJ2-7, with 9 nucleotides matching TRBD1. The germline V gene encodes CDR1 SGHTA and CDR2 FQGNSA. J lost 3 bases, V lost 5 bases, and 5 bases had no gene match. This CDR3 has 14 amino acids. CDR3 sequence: CASSRNRGLYEQYF. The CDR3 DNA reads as TGTGCCAGCAGCCGGAACAGGGGGCTCTACGAGCAGTACTTC.

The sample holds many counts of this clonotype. The CDR3 protein is CASSRTSGGEIEQFF. CDR3 sequence (DNA): TGTGCCAGCAGTCGGACTAGCGGGGGGGAAATAGAGCAGTTCTTC. The chain couples TRBV11-3 to TRBJ2-1; TRBD2 matches at 15 bases. Germline loops: CDR1 SGHNT, CDR2 YENEEA. The CDR3 has 15 residues. Trimming cost V 6 bases and J 10 bases; bases outside gene matches: 7.

The CDR3, as DNA: TGCAGTGCCCCCACAGGGAGCAACACCATATATTTT. Translated, it gives CSAPTGSNTIYF. V usage is TRBV20-1 and J usage is TRBJ1-3, with D perhaps matching TRBD1 (6 bases). Looked up from germline, CDR1 is DFQATT and CDR2 is SNEGSKA (reference sequence). The CDR3 sequence is 12 residues long. Trimming shortened V by 6 bases and J by 7 bases, and 13 bases separated the two germline ends.

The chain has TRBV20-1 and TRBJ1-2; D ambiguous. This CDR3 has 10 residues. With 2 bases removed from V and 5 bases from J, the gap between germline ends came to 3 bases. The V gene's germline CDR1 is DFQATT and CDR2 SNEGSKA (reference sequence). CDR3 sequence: CSARLYGYTF. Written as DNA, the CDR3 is TGCAGTGCTAGACTTTATGGCTACACCTTC.

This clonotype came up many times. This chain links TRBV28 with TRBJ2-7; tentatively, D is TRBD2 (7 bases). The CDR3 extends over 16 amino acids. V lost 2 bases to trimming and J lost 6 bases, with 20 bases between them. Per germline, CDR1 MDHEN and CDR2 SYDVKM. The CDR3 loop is CASSLVSGLGGGEQYF. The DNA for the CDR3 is TGTGCCAGCAGTTTAGTCTCCGGACTAGGGGGTGGCGAGCAGTACTTC.

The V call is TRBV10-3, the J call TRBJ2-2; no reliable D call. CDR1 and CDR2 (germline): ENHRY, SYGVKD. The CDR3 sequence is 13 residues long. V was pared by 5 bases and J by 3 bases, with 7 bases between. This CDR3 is CAISNTDTGELFF. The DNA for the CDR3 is TGTGCCATCAGTAATACGGACACCGGGGAGCTGTTTTTT.

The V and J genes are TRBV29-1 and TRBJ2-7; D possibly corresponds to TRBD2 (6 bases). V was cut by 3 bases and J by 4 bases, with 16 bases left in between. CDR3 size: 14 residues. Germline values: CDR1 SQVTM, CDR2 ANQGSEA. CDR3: CSVDRVEGGYEQYF. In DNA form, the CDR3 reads TGCAGCGTTGATCGCGTCGAAGGAGGGTACGAGCAGTACTTC.

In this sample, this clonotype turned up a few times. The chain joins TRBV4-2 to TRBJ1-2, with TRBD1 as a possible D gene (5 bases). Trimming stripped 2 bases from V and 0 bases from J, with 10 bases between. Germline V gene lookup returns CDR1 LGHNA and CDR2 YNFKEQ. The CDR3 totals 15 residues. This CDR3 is CASSQNSGANYGYTF. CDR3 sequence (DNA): TGTGCCAGCAGCCAAAACTCGGGGGCTAACTATGGCTACACCTTC.

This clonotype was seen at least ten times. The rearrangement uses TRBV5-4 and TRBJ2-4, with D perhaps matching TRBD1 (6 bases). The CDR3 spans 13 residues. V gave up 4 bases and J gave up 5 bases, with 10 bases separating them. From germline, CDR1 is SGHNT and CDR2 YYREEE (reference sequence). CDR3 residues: CASSPRQENIQYF. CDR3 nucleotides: TGTGCCAGCAGCCCGCGACAGGAAAACATTCAGTACTTC.

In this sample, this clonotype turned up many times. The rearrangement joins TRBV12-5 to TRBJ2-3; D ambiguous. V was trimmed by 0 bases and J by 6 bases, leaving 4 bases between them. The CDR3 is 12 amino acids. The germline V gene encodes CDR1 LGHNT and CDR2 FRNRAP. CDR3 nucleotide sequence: TGTGCTAGTGGTTTGGTAGAGGATACGCAGTATTTT. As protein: CASGLVEDTQYF.

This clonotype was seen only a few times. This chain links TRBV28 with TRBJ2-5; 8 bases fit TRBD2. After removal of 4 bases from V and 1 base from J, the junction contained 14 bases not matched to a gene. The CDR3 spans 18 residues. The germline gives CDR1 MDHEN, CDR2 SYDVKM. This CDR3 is CASSSTFGAGGSQETQYF. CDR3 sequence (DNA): TGTGCCAGCAGTTCCACTTTCGGGGCGGGAGGCTCCCAAGAGACCCAGTACTTC.

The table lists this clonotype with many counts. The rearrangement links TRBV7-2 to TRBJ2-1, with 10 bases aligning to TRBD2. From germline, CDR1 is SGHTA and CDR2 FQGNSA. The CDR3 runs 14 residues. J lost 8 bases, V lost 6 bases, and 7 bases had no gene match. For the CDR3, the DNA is TGTGCCAGCAGAGCGGGGGGGAGGCGGGATGAGCAGTTCTTC. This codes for CASRAGGRRDEQFF. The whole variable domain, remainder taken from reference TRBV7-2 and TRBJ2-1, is GAGVSQSPSNKVTEKGKDVELRCDPISGHTALYWYRQSLGQGLEFLIYFQGNSAPDKSGLPSDRFSAERTGGSVSTLTIQRTQQEDSAVYLCASRAGGRRDEQFFGPGTRLTVL.

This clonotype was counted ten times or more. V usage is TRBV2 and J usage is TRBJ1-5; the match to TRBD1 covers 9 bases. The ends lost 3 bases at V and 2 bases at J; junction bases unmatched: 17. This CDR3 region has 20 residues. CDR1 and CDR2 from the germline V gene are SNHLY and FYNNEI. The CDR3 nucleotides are TGTGCCAGCAGTGACATCAAGACAGGGGGATCGTTAATAGGCAATCAGCCCCAGCATTTT. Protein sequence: CASSDIKTGGSLIGNQPQHF.

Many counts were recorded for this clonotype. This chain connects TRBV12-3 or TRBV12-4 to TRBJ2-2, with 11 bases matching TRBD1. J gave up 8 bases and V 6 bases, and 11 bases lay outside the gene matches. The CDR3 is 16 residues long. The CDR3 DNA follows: TGTGCCAGCAGCCCCGGACAGGGGGCCATGTTTGGGGAGCTGTTTTTT. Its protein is CASSPGQGAMFGELFF.

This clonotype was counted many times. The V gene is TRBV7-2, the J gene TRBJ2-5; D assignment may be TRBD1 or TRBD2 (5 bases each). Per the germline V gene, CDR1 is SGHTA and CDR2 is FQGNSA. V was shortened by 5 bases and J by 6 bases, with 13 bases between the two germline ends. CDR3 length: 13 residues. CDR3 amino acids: CASSPQGEKTQYF. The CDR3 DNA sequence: TGTGCCAGCAGCCCTCAAGGGGAGAAGACCCAGTACTTC. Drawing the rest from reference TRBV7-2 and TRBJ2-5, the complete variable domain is GAGVSQSPSNKVTEKGKDVELRCDPISGHTALYWYRQSLGQGLEFLIYFQGNSAPDKSGLPSDRFSAERTGGSVSTLTIQRTQQEDSAVYLCASSPQGEKTQYFGPGTRLLVL.

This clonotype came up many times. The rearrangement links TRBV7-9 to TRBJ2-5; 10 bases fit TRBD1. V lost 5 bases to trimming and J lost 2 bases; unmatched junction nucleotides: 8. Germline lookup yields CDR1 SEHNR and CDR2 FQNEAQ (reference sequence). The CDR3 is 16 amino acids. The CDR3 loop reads CASSGRDRGTQETQYF. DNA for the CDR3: TGTGCCAGCAGCGGCCGGGACAGGGGAACTCAAGAGACCCAGTACTTC.

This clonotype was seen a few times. The CDR3 spells CASSQDLRTEEEQPQHF. The CDR3 DNA follows: TGTGCCAGCAGCCAAGACCTCCGGACGGAGGAAGAGCAGCCCCAGCATTTT. The gene calls are TRBV4-2 and TRBJ1-5; the D is unclear. The CDR3 length is 17 residues. The ends were cut back, 0 bases at V and 7 bases at J, with 19 bases in the middle. Germline values: CDR1 LGHNA, CDR2 YNFKEQ.

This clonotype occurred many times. The DNA for the CDR3 is TGCGCCAGCAGAGCTACCGGGACACCATTCGATGAAGCTTTCTTT. Translating it yields CASRATGTPFDEAFF. The chain employs TRBV5-1 and TRBJ1-1, with a weak D call TRBD1 (6 bases). The CDR3 has 15 residues. V was trimmed by 5 bases and J by 7 bases, leaving 21 bases between them. Germline V gene lookup returns CDR1 SGHRS and CDR2 YFSETQ.

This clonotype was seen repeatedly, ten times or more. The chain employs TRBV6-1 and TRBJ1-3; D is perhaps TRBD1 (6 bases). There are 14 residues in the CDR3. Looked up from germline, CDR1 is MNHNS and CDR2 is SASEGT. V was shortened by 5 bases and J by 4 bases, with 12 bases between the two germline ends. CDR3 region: CASSPGDLGNTIYF. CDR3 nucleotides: TGTGCCAGCAGTCCAGGGGATCTCGGAAACACCATATATTTT.

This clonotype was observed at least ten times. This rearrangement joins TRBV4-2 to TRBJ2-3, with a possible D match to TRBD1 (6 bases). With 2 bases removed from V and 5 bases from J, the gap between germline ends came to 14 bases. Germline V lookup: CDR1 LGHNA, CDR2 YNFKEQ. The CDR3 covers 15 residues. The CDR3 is CASSQQGGVLDTQYF. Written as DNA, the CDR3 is TGTGCCAGCAGCCAACAAGGGGGAGTACTAGATACGCAGTATTTT.

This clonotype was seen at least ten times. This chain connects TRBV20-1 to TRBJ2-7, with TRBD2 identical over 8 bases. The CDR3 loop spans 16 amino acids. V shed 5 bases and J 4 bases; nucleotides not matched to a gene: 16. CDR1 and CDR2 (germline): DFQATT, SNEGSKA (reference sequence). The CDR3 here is CSAGPQTRGGWYEQYF. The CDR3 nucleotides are TGCAGTGCTGGACCCCAGACGCGCGGGGGGTGGTACGAGCAGTACTTC.

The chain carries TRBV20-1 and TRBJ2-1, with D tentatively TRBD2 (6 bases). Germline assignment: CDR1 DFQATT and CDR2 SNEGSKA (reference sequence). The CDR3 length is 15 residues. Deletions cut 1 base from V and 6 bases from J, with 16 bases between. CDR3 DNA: TGCAGTGCTAGAGGCCCCCCGGCTAGCGTCAATGAGCAGTTCTTC. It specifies CSARGPPASVNEQFF.

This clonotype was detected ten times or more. CDR3 residues: CASSPTDRVTGELFF. CDR3 nucleotides: TGTGCCAGCAGCCCCACTGACAGGGTAACCGGGGAGCTGTTTTTT. V gene TRBV7-6 combines with J gene TRBJ2-2; 7 nucleotides align to TRBD1. In germline, CDR1 is SGHVS, CDR2 FNYEAQ. CDR3 size: 15 residues. Trimming took 5 bases from V and 5 from J; bases not matched to a gene: 8.

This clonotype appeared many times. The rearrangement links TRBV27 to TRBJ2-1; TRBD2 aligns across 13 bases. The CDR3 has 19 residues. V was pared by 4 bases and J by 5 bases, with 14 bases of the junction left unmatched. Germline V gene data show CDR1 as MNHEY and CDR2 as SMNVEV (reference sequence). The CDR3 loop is CASSSRLAGGPMGDNEQFF. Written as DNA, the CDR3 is TGTGCCAGCAGTTCCCGACTAGCGGGAGGCCCCATGGGAGACAATGAGCAGTTCTTC.

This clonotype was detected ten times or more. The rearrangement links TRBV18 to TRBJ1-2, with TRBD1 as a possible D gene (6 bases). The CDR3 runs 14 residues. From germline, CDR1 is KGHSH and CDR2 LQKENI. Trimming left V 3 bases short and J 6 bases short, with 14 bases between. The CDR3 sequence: CASSPSAGGDGYTF. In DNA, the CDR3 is TGTGCCAGCTCACCGTCTGCTGGGGGCGATGGCTACACCTTC.

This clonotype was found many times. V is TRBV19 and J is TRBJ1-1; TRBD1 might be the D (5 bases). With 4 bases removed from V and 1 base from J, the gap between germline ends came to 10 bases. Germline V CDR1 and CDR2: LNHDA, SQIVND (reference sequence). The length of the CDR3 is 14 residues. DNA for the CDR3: TGTGCCAGTAGTAAACAGGTCACGAACACTGAAGCTTTCTTT. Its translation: CASSKQVTNTEAFF.